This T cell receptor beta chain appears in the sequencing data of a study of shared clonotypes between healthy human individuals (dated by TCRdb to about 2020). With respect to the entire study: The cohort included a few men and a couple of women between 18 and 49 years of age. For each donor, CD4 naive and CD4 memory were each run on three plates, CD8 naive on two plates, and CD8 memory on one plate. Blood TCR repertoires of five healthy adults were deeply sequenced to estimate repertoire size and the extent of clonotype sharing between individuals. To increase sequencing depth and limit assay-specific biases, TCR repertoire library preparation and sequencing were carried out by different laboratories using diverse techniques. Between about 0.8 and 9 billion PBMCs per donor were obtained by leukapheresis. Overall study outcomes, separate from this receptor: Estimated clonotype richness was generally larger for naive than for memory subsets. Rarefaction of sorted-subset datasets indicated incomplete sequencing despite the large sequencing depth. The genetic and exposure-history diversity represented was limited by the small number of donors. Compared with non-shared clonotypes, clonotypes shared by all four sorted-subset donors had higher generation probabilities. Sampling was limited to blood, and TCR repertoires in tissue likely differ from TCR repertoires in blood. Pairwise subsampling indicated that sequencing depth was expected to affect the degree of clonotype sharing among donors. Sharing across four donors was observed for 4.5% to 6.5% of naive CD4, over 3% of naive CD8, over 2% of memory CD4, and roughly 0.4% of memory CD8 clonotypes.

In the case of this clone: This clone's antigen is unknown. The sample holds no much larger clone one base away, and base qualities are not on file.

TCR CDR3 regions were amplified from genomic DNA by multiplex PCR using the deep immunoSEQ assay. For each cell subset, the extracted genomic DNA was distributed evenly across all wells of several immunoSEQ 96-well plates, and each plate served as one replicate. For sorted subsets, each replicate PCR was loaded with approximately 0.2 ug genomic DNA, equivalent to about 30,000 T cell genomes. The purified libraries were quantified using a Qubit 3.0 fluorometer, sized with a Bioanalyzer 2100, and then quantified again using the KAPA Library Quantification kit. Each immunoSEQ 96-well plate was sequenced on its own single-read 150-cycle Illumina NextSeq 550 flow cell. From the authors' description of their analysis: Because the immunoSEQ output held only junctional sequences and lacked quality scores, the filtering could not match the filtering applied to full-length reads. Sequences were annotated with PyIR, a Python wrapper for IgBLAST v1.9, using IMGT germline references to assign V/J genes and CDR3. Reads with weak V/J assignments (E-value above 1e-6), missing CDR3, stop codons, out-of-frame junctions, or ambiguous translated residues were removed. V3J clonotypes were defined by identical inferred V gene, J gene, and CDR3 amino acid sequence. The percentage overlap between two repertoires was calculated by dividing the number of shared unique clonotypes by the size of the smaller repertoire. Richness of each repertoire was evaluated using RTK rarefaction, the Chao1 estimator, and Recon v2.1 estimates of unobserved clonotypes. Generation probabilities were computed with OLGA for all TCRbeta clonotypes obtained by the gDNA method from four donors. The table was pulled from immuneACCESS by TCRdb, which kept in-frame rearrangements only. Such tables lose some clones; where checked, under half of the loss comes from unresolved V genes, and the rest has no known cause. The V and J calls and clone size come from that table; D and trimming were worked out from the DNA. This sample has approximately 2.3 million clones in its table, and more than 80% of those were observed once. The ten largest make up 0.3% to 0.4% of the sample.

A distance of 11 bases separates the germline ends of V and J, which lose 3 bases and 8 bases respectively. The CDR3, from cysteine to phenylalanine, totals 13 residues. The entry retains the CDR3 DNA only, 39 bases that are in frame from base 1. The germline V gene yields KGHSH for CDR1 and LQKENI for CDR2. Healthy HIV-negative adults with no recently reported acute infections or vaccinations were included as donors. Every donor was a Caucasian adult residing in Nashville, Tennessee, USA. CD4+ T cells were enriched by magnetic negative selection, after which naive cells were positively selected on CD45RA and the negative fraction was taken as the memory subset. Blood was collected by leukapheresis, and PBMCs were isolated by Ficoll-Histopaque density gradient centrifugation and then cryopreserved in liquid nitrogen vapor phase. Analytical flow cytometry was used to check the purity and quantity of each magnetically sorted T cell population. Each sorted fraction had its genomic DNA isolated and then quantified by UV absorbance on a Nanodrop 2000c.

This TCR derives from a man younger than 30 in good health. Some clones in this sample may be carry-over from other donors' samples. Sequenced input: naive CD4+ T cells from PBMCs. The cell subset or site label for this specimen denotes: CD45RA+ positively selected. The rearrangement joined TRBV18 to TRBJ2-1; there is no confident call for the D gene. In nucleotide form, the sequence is TGTGCCAGCTCACCTACGGTCACGGATGAGCAGTTCTTC. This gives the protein CASSPTVTDEQFF. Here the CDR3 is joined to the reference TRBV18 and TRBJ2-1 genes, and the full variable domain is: NAGVMQNPRHLVRRRGQEARLRCSPMKGHSHVYWYRQLPEEGLKFMVYLQKENIIDESGMPKERFSAEFPKEGPSILRIQQVVRGDSAAYFCASSPTVTDEQFFGPGTRLTVL.